One sample yielded the 14 T cell receptor beta chains listed below, sequenced in a study of T cells in Graves' hyperthyroidism and ophthalmopathy. TCR beta CDR3 regions were amplified from RNA transcripts. The HTBI set primed first-round TCR CDR3 RT-PCR. MiXCR was run by TCRdb on the multiplex PCR reads, yielding one entry per CDR3 protein. This table holds about 640,000 distinct CDR3 sequences, more than 14% found once. What was sequenced was blood. The receptors here all came from a woman in her fifties or sixties with Graves' ophthalmopathy.

This sequence joins TRBV5-1 and TRBJ1-5, with D uncertain. Germline V gene lookup returns CDR1 SGHRS and CDR2 YFSETQ. V lost 0 bases to trimming and J lost 7 bases, with 11 bases between them. The CDR3 runs 14 residues. This CDR3 is CASSLGGGEQPQHF. CDR3 nucleotides: TGCGCCAGCAGCTTGGGAGGCGGGGAGCAGCCCCAGCATTTT.

This clonotype occurred a few times. The V call is TRBV9, the J call TRBJ2-2; D is undetermined. The CDR3 covers 18 residues. Germline V gene lookup returns CDR1 SGDLS and CDR2 YYNGEE. V lost 1 base and J lost 0, with 16 bases in between. DNA for the CDR3: TGTGCCAGCAGCGTATCTTCTGTCGGCAGACCGAACACCGGGGAGCTGTTTTTT. Amino acids: CASSVSSVGRPNTGELFF.

The table lists this clonotype with many counts. The chain uses TRBV12-3 or TRBV12-4 and TRBJ2-2; D is ambiguous. V was clipped by 3 bases and J by 2 bases, with 10 bases between them. This CDR3 has 15 residues. The DNA for the CDR3 is TGTGCCAGCAGTTTCCGACAAGGAAACACCGGGGAGCTGTTTTTT. It specifies CASSFRQGNTGELFF.

The chain couples TRBV9 to TRBJ2-6, with D maybe TRBD2 (5 bases). Germline V CDR1 and CDR2: SGDLS, YYNGEE. The CDR3 is 17 amino acids. Deletions cut 0 bases from V and 2 bases from J, with 12 bases between. The CDR3 bases are TGTGCCAGCAGCGTAGCTCGGTTGAGGGCTGGGGCCAACGTCCTGACTTTC. It encodes CASSVARLRAGANVLTF.

This clonotype was detected many times. CDR3 bases: TGTGCCAGCACCCCCCGGACTCCGAACACAGATACGCAGTATTTT. This gives the protein CASTPRTPNTDTQYF. The chain uses TRBV28 and TRBJ2-3; a possible D gene is TRBD2 (5 bases). Per the germline V gene, CDR1 is MDHEN and CDR2 is SYDVKM. With 7 bases removed from V and 2 bases from J, the gap between germline ends came to 16 bases. The CDR3 is 15 residues long. Full variable domain (missing parts from reference TRBV28 and TRBJ2-3): DVKVTQSSRYLVKRTGEKVFLECVQDMDHENMFWYRQDPGLGLRLIYFSYDVKMKEKGDIPEGYSVSREKKERFSLILESASTNQTSMYLCASTPRTPNTDTQYFGPGTRLTVL.

This clonotype has at least ten counts. This rearrangement joins TRBV7-9 to TRBJ2-5; D gene unclear. Germline values: CDR1 SEHNR, CDR2 FQNEAQ (reference sequence). The V end lost 2 bases, the J end lost 5 bases, and 12 bases lay between the germline ends. This CDR3 contains 14 residues. CDR3 residues: CASSLSGYLETQYF. In nucleotides, the CDR3 is TGTGCCAGCAGCTTATCGGGTTATCTTGAGACCCAGTACTTC.

This clonotype was recorded at least ten times. The gene calls are TRBV12-3 or TRBV12-4 and TRBJ2-7, with 12 positions matching TRBD2. Germline trimming cut 6 bases from V and 5 bases from J; bases unmatched to any gene: 5. The CDR3 has 14 residues. The CDR3 loop reads CASRTSGRMNEQYF. The CDR3, as DNA: TGTGCCAGCAGAACTAGCGGGAGGATGAACGAGCAGTACTTC.

This clonotype has at least ten counts. CDR3 protein: CASSQAGFNYGYTF. In DNA form, the CDR3 reads TGTGCCAGCAGCCAAGCAGGGTTTAACTATGGCTACACCTTC. This chain uses TRBV3-1 with TRBJ1-2, with TRBD1 as a possible D gene (5 bases). V lost 1 base to trimming and J lost 1 base, with 7 bases between them. Germline V gives CDR1 LGHDT, CDR2 YNNKEL (reference sequence). This CDR3 region has 14 residues.

The chain recombines TRBV7-2 with TRBJ2-1; D is perhaps TRBD2 (5 bases). V was clipped by 11 bases and J by 10 bases, with 18 bases between them. There are 12 residues in the CDR3. Germline V CDR1 and CDR2: SGHTA, FQGNSA. The CDR3 sequence: CACTRPGGEQFF. CDR3 nucleotide sequence: TGTGCCTGCACCCGACCCGGCGGGGAGCAGTTCTTC.

The genes are TRBV7-3 and TRBJ2-3, with 9 bases identical to TRBD2. Germline trimming cut 2 bases from V and 4 bases from J; bases unmatched to any gene: 10. The CDR3 contains 17 residues. From germline, CDR1 is SGHTA and CDR2 FQGTGA. Written as DNA, the CDR3 is TGTGCCAGCAGCTTAGGGCATAGCGGGAGTAGGGCAGATACGCAGTATTTT. Its protein is CASSLGHSGSRADTQYF.

The V call is TRBV4-2, the J call TRBJ1-2; D is unclear. The CDR3 is 14 residues long. Deletions cut 0 bases from V and 6 bases from J, with 11 bases between. In germline, CDR1 is LGHNA, CDR2 YNFKEQ. CDR3 sequence reads: CASSQDHGVDGYTF. Written as DNA, the CDR3 is TGTGCCAGCAGCCAAGATCACGGGGTGGATGGCTACACCTTC.

This clonotype was found many times. V gene TRBV7-3 combines with J gene TRBJ2-1; 14 bases are a match to TRBD2. The CDR3 runs 17 residues. The germline V gene has CDR1 SGHTA and CDR2 FQGTGA. Trimming removed 5 bases from V and 7 bases from J; junction bases left unmatched: 10. CDR3 in amino acids: CASSTLPTSGRENEQFF. The CDR3 DNA reads as TGTGCCAGCAGCACCCTCCCGACTAGCGGGAGGGAAAATGAGCAGTTCTTC. Full variable domain (outside the CDR3, taken from reference TRBV7-3 and TRBJ2-1): GAGVSQTPSNKVTEKGKYVELRCDPISGHTALYWYRQSLGQGPEFLIYFQGTGAADDSGLPNDRFFAVRPEGSVSTLKIQRTERGDSAVYLCASSTLPTSGRENEQFFGPGTRLTVL.

As to this clonotype: Germline is not matched at one junction end, which may reflect a read error. CDR3 nucleotide sequence: TGTGCCACCAGTGACCCAAGGGGGGGTGGATCCTACAATGAGCAGTTATTC. Translated: CATSDPRGGGSYNEQLF. The chain links TRBV24-1 to TRBJ2-1, with D possibly TRBD2 on 7 matching bases. From germline, CDR1 is KGHDR and CDR2 SFDVKD. The CDR3 spans 17 residues.

V usage is TRBV27 and J usage is TRBJ2-7; TRBD2 might be the D (5 bases). V lost 3 bases to trimming and J lost 4 bases, with 19 bases between them. CDR3 size: 16 residues. Germline values: CDR1 MNHEY, CDR2 SMNVEV (reference sequence). Written as DNA, the CDR3 is TGTGCCAGCAGTTTGTCCCCTTTGGGAGATGGGTACGAGCAGTACTTC. Encoded protein: CASSLSPLGDGYEQYF.